This T cell receptor (beta chain) was recovered during a study of blood T cell repertoires in COVID-19. Study summary: The analysed material was cDNA or gDNA that came from T cells, B-cell-depleted T cells, or PBMCs.

As processed by the authors: Counts of nucleated cells, estimated from reference gene primer amplification, were obtained. The method was immunoSEQ multiplex PCR; TCRdb's version includes in-frame clones alone and lacks a portion of them. The DNA was the basis for D and trimming; V, J and clone size are from that table. The data hold approximately 310,000 clones, with around 90% observed a single time. This receptor was identified in a man in his fifties or sixties with active or convalescent COVID-19. Specimen: peripheral blood.

CDR3 region: CATLSAGANVLTF. CDR3 DNA: TGTGCCACCTTGTCTGCTGGGGCCAACGTCCTGACTTTC. This chain connects TRBV28 to TRBJ2-6; D ambiguous. The V gene's germline CDR1 is MDHEN and CDR2 SYDVKM. The CDR3 loop spans 13 amino acids. V lost 10 bases and J 2 bases, leaving 9 bases between the germline ends.